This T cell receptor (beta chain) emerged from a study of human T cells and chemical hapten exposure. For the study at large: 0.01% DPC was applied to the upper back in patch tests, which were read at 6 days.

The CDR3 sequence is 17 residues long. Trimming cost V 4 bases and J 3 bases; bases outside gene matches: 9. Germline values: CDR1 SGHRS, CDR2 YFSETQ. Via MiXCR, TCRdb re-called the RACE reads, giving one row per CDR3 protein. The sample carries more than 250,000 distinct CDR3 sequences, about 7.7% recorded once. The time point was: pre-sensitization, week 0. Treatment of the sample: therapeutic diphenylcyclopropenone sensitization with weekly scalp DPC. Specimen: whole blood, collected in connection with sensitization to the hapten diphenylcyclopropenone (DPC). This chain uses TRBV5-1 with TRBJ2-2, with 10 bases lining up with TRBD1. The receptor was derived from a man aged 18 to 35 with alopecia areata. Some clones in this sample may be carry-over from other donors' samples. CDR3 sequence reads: CASSPWGTGVDTGELFF. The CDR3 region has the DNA TGCGCCAGCAGCCCGTGGGGGACAGGGGTTGACACCGGGGAGCTGTTTTTT.